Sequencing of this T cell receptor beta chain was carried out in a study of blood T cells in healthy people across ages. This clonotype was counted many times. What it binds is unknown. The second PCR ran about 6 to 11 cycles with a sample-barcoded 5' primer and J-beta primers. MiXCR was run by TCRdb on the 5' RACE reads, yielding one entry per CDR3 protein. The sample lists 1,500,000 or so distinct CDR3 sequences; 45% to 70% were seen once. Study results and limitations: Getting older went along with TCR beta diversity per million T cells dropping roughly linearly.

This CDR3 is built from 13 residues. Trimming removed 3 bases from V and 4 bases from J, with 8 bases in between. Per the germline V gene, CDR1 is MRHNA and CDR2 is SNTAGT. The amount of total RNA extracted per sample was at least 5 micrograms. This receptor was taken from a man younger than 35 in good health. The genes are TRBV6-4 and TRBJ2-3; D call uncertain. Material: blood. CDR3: CASSESESDTQYF. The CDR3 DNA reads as TGTGCCAGCAGTGAGAGCGAGTCAGATACGCAGTATTTT.